The 23 T cell receptor beta chains reported below all come from one sample, sequenced in a study of blood T cell repertoires in COVID-19. TCRdb's copy holds only in-frame clones and misses some; the assay was immunoSEQ multiplex PCR. The table includes about 180,000 clones, 86% detected once. Sequenced material: peripheral blood. Receptors originate from a man over 45 with active or convalescent COVID-19.

This clone came up a few times. The sample holds other DNA sequences that translate to the same CDR3. This chain uses TRBV4-1 with TRBJ1-2; 10 bases match TRBD1. The germline V gene has CDR1 MGHRA and CDR2 YSYEKL. CDR3 size: 14 residues. The V and J ends lost 4 bases and 3 bases, in that order; junction bases with no gene match: 2. As DNA, the CDR3 is TGCGCCAGCAGCCGAGGGACAGGGGACTATGGCTACACCTTC. Translation gives CASSRGTGDYGYTF.

CDR3 in amino acids: CASSTTGGWSNQPQHF. The CDR3, as DNA: TGTGCCAGTAGCACTACAGGGGGCTGGAGCAATCAGCCCCAGCATTTT. The chain employs TRBV19 and TRBJ1-5; 9 bases align to TRBD1. The ends lost 6 bases at V and 1 base at J; junction bases unmatched: 7. The germline CDR1 and CDR2 sequences are LNHDA and SQIVND (reference sequence). The CDR3 sequence is 16 residues long.

The rearrangement joins TRBV19 to TRBJ2-7; 8 positions match TRBD1. CDR3 length equals 15 residues. Germline values: CDR1 LNHDA, CDR2 SQIVND (reference sequence). V was clipped by 2 bases and J by 2 bases; unmatched bases: 5. CDR3 sequence (DNA): TGTGCCAGTAGTATATCCGGGACAGGAACCTACGAGCAGTACTTC. Its translation: CASSISGTGTYEQYF.

The chain joins TRBV4-1 to TRBJ1-5; D call uncertain. The CDR3 is 13 residues long. Germline V lookup: CDR1 MGHRA, CDR2 YSYEKL. V dropped 3 bases and J dropped 9 bases, with 12 bases sitting between them. The CDR3 spells CASSQRAGGPQHF. For the CDR3, the DNA is TGCGCCAGCAGCCAGCGGGCCGGCGGGCCCCAGCATTTT.

The rearrangement joins TRBV30 to TRBJ1-6; 8 positions match TRBD1. This CDR3 contains 14 residues. Germline V gene lookup returns CDR1 GTSNPN and CDR2 SVGIG (reference sequence). The V gene end was trimmed by 3 bases and the J gene end by 6 bases; junction bases not matched to a gene: 4. The CDR3 DNA is TGTGCCTGGAGGTCACAGGGGGTTAATTCACCCCTCCACTTT. Translated: CAWRSQGVNSPLHF.

The chain joins TRBV4-1 to TRBJ1-2, with D possibly matching TRBD1 (5 bases). The CDR3 totals 13 residues. Germline values: CDR1 MGHRA, CDR2 YSYEKL. V shed 0 bases and J shed 4 bases, with 6 bases lying between them. The CDR3 coding sequence is TGCGCCAGCAGCCAAGACCAGGGCTATGGCTACACCTTC. Protein sequence: CASSQDQGYGYTF.

CDR3 nucleotides: TGTGCCAGCCTTGATCGGGACAGGGGGTGGACCGGGGAGCTGTTTTTT. It encodes CASLDRDRGWTGELFF. V and J are TRBV19 and TRBJ2-2, with 11 bases matching TRBD1. CDR3 size: 16 residues. V was clipped by 9 bases and J by 5 bases; unmatched bases: 11. Germline CDR1 is LNHDA and CDR2 is SQIVND (reference sequence).

This clone was detected once. This rearrangement joins TRBV6-6 to TRBJ1-3, with D perhaps matching TRBD1 (6 bases). This CDR3 is built from 15 residues. Germline CDR1 MNHNY, CDR2 SVGAGI (reference sequence). V was cut by 4 bases and J by 5 bases, with 15 bases left in between. In DNA, the CDR3 is TGTGCCAGCAGTTCACAGGGAACCCCTAGAAACACCATATATTTT. Its protein is CASSSQGTPRNTIYF.

This chain connects TRBV10-1 to TRBJ2-7, with D unclear. The CDR3 spans 13 residues. The V end was cut by 0 bases, the J end by 2 bases, with 5 bases between. Germline V gene lookup returns CDR1 WNHNN and CDR2 SYGVQD (reference sequence). CDR3 nucleotides: TGCGCCAGCAGTGAGTCGGGCCCCTACGAGCAGTACTTC. Residues: CASSESGPYEQYF.

This chain connects TRBV3-1 (or the pseudogene TRBV3-2) to TRBJ1-5; unclear D gene. V gave up 0 bases and J gave up 8 bases, with 14 bases separating them. Germline values: CDR1 LGHDT, CDR2 YNNKEL (reference sequence). CDR3 length equals 15 residues. For the CDR3, the DNA is TGTGCCAGCAGCCAAGATTCAGGATTCGTCGAGCCCCAGCATTTT. It codes for CASSQDSGFVEPQHF.

The chain links TRBV24-1 to TRBJ1-3, with 8 bases matching TRBD1. The V gene end was trimmed by 9 bases and the J gene end by 9 bases; junction bases not matched to a gene: 9. CDR3 length: 13 amino acids. Germline assignment: CDR1 KGHDR and CDR2 SFDVKD. CDR3 DNA: TGTGCCACCGCAGGACAGGGATCTTCCACCATATATTTT. Amino acids: CATAGQGSSTIYF.

The rearrangement joins TRBV20-1 to TRBJ1-3; D is uncertain. The germline CDR1 and CDR2 sequences are DFQATT and SNEGSKA (reference sequence). The CDR3 extends over 14 amino acids. Trimming took off 3 bases at V and 1 base at J, with 10 bases between the two ends. In nucleotides, the CDR3 is TGCAGTGCTAGTGGCGGGGATTCTGGAAACACCATATATTTT. Translating it yields CSASGGDSGNTIYF.

In regard to this clone: Other DNA variants within this sample encode the same CDR3. J is TRBJ1-2 and V is TRBV2; 11 nucleotides align to TRBD1. This CDR3 spans 12 amino acids. Germline V gene sequence: CDR1 SNHLY, CDR2 FYNNEI. V dropped 6 bases and J dropped 8; count of bases not matched to a gene: 2. For the CDR3, the DNA is TGTGCCAGCAGGGGGACAGGGGGAGGCTACACCTTC. This codes for CASRGTGGGYTF.

This chain uses TRBV5-4 with TRBJ2-1; perhaps TRBD2 as D (5 bases). The CDR3 extends over 16 amino acids. V dropped 1 base and J dropped 5 bases, with 16 bases sitting between them. CDR1 SGHNT and CDR2 YYREEE come from the germline V gene (reference sequence). The CDR3 nucleotides read TGTGCCAGCAGCTTGACCGGGAACACGAGGGACAATGAGCAGTTCTTC. It translates to CASSLTGNTRDNEQFF.

The V and J genes are TRBV11-3 and TRBJ1-3; tentatively, D is TRBD1 (5 bases). V lost 5 bases and J 4 bases, leaving 9 bases between the germline ends. The CDR3 consists of 13 residues. CDR1 is SGHNT, CDR2 YENEEA, per germline. CDR3 bases: TGTGCCAGCAGCCCCGGACAAGGAAACACCATATATTTT. Protein sequence: CASSPGQGNTIYF.

This chain connects TRBV9 to TRBJ2-3; D is possibly TRBD2 (6 bases). Trimming cost V 0 bases and J 4 bases, with 12 bases left between them. This CDR3 has 15 residues. Germline CDR1 and CDR2: SGDLS and YYNGEE. The CDR3: CASSVGDSGADTQYF. CDR3 bases: TGTGCCAGCAGCGTAGGGGACTCCGGGGCAGATACGCAGTATTTT.

The rearrangement uses TRBV6-5 and TRBJ1-5; a weak D match, TRBD1 (5 bases). Trimming pared 7 bases from V and 1 base from J, leaving 14 bases between. The CDR3 is made up of 15 amino acids. Germline CDR1 reads MNHEY; CDR2 reads SVGAGI. CDR3 amino acids: CASMEDRGSNQPQHF. The CDR3, as DNA: TGTGCCAGCATGGAGGATCGGGGGAGCAATCAGCCCCAGCATTTT.

This rearrangement joins TRBV15 to TRBJ1-4; the match to TRBD1 covers 10 bases. J was trimmed by 4 bases and V by 5 bases; bases with no gene match: 7. The length of the CDR3 is 16 residues. Germline V gene data show CDR1 as LNHNV and CDR2 as YYDKDF (reference sequence). The DNA of the CDR3 is TGTGCCACCAGCCAAGACAGGGGGCATGGTAATGAAAAACTGTTTTTT. It yields the protein CATSQDRGHGNEKLFF.

By frequency in the sample, this clone is medium-sized. The chain combines TRBV7-6 with TRBJ1-3; D is possibly TRBD1 (5 bases). The V gene lost 1 base and the J gene lost 0 bases, with 10 bases spanning the gap. The germline V gene encodes CDR1 SGHVS and CDR2 FNYEAQ. This CDR3 spans 16 amino acids. CDR3 sequence reads: CASSLVLQGSGNTIYF. CDR3 bases: TGTGCCAGCAGCTTAGTCCTTCAGGGCTCTGGAAACACCATATATTTT.

V gene TRBV27 combines with J gene TRBJ1-1, with D perhaps matching TRBD1 (6 bases). Trimming shortened V by 4 bases and J by 0 bases, and 12 bases separated the two germline ends. CDR1 and CDR2 from the germline V gene are MNHEY and SMNVEV (reference sequence). This CDR3 has 15 amino acids. This CDR3 is CASSSLTGLNTEAFF. DNA for the CDR3: TGTGCCAGCAGTTCCCTCACAGGGCTGAACACTGAAGCTTTCTTT.

The chain uses TRBV19 and TRBJ1-3, with D unresolved. There are 14 residues in the CDR3. Germline V CDR1 and CDR2: LNHDA, SQIVND (reference sequence). V was cut by 9 bases and J by 0 bases, with 12 bases left in between. This CDR3 reads CAREKLISGNTIYF. CDR3 DNA sequence: TGTGCCAGGGAGAAGTTAATCTCTGGAAACACCATATATTTT.

The chain uses TRBV19 and TRBJ1-5; TRBD1 agrees at 8 bases. J gave up 7 bases and V 6 bases, and 8 bases lay outside the gene matches. This CDR3 spans 14 amino acids. Germline V gene lookup returns CDR1 LNHDA and CDR2 SQIVND (reference sequence). The CDR3 DNA follows: TGTGCCAGTAGCACGGGACAGGAAAGGCAGCCCCAGCATTTT. Encoded protein: CASSTGQERQPQHF. Full variable domain (remainder filled in from reference TRBV19 and TRBJ1-5): DGGITQSPKYLFRKEGQNVTLSCEQNLNHDAMYWYRQDPGQGLRLIYYSQIVNDFQKGDIAEGYSVSREKKESFPLTVTSAQKNPTAFYLCASSTGQERQPQHFGDGTRLSIL.

The chain carries TRBV5-4 and TRBJ1-6; 8 bases are a match to TRBD1. The germline gives CDR1 SGHNT, CDR2 YYREEE (reference sequence). This CDR3 has 17 amino acids. V lost 4 bases, J lost 9 bases, and 15 bases stayed unmatched. The CDR3 nucleotides read TGTGCCAGCAGCCTGGACACCGCAGGGGGCGGGGGTTCACCCCTCCACTTT. Its translation is CASSLDTAGGGGSPLHF.